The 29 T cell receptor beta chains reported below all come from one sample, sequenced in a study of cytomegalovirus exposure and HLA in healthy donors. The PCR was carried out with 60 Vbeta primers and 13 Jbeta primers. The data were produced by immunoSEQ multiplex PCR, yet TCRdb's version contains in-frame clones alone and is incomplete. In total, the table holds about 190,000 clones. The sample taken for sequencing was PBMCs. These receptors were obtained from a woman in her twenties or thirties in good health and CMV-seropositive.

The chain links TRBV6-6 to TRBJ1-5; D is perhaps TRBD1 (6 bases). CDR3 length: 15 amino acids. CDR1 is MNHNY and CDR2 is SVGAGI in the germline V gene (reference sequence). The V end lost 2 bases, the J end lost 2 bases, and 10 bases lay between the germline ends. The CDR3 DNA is TGTGCCAGCAGTTACAGGGGGTACGGCAATCAGCCCCAGCATTTT. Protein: CASSYRGYGNQPQHF.

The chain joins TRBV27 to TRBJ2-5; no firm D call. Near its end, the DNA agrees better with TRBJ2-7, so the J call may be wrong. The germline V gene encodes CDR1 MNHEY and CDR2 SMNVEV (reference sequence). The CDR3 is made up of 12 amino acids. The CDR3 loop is CASRSNSYEQYF. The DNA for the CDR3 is TGTGCCAGCAGATCCAACTCCTACGAGCAGTACTTC.

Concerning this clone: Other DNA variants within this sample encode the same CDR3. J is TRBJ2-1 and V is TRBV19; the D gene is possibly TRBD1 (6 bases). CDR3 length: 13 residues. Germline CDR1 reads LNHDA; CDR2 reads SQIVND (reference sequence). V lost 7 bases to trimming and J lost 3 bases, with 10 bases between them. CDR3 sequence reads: CASIDRHYNEQFF. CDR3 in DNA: TGTGCCAGTATCGACAGGCACTACAATGAGCAGTTCTTC.

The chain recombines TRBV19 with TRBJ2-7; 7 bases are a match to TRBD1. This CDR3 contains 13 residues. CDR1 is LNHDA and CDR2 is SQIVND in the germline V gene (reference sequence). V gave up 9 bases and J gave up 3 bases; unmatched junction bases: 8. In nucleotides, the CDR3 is TGTGCCAGCGCGGCCGGGACAGTCTACGAGCAGTACTTC. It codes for CASAAGTVYEQYF.

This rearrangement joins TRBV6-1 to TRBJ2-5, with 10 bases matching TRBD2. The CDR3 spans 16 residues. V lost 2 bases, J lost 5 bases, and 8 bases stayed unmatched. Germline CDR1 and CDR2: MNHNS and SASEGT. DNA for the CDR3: TGTGCCAGCAGTGAATTTCTAGCGGGAGTGGCCGAGACCCAGTACTTC. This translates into CASSEFLAGVAETQYF.

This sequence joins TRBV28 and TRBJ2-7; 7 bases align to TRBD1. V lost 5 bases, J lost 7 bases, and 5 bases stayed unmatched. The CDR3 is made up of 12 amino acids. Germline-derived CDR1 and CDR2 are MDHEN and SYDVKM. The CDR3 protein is CASSTGQREQYF. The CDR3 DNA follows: TGTGCCAGCAGTACGGGACAGAGGGAGCAGTACTTC.

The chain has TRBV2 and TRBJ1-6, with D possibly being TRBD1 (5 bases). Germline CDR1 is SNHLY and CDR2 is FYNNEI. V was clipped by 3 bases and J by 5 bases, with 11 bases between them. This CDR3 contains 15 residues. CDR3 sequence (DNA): TGTGCCAGCAGTGATCAGGGCGCGGATAATTCACCCCTCCACTTT. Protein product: CASSDQGADNSPLHF.

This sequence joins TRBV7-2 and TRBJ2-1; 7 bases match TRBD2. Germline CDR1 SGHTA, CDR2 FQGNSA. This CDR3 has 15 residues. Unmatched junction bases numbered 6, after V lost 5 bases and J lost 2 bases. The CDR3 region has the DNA TGTGCCAGCAGCCCCGGACTAGTTCCCTACAATGAGCAGTTCTTC. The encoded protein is CASSPGLVPYNEQFF.

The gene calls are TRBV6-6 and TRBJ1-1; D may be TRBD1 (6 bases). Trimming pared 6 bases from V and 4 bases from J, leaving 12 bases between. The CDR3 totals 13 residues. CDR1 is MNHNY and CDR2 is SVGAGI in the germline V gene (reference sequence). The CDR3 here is CASSPPRGTEAFF. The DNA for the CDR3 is TGTGCCAGCAGCCCCCCCAGGGGCACTGAAGCTTTCTTT.

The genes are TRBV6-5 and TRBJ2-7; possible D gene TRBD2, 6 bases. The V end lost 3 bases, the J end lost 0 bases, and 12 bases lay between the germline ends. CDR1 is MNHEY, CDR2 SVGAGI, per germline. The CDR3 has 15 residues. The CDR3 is CASSYRRGSSYEQYF. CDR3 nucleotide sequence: TGTGCCAGCAGTTATCGGCGGGGCAGCTCCTACGAGCAGTACTTC.

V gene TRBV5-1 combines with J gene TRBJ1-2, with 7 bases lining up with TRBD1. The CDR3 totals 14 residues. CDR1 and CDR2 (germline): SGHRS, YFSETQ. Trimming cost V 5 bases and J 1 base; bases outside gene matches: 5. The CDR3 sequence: CASRPGQSNYGYTF. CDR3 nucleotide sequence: TGCGCCAGCAGACCGGGACAGAGTAACTATGGCTACACCTTC.

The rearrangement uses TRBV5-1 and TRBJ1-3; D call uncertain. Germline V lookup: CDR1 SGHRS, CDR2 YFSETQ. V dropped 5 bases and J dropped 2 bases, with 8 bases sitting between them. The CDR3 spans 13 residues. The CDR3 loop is CASSDGTGNTIYF. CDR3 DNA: TGCGCCAGCAGTGACGGGACTGGAAACACCATATATTTT.

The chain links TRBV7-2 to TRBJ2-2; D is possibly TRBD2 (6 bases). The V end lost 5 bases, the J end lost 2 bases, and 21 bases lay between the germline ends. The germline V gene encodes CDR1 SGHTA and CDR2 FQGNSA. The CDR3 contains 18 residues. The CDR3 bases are TGTGCCAGCAGCCCACGTAGACTAGGTTATTCTAACACCGGGGAGCTGTTTTTT. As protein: CASSPRRLGYSNTGELFF.

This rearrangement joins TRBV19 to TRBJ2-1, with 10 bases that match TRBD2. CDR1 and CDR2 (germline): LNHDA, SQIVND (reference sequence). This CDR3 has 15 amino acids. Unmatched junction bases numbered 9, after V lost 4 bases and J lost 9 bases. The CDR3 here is CASSSPSGRHREQFF. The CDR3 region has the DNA TGTGCCAGTAGTAGCCCTAGCGGGAGACACCGTGAGCAGTTCTTC.

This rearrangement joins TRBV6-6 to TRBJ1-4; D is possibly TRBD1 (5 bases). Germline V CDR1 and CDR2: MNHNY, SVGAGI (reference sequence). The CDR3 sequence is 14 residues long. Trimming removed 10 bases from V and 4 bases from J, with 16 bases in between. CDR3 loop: CATRNGRGNEKLFF. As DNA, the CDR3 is TGTGCCACCCGGAATGGAAGGGGTAATGAAAAACTGTTTTTT.

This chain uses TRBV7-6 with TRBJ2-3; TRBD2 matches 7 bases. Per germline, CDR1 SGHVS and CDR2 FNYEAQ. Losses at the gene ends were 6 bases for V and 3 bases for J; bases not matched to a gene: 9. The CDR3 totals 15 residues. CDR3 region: CASSPGGLRTDTQYF. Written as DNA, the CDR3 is TGTGCCAGCAGTCCGGGAGGCTTAAGGACAGATACGCAGTATTTT.

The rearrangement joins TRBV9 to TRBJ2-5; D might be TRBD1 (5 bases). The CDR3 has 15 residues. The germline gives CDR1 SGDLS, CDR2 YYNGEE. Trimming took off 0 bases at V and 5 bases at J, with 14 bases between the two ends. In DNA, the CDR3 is TGTGCCAGCAGCGTAGGGTCAGGGTTTCGCGAGACCCAGTACTTC. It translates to CASSVGSGFRETQYF.

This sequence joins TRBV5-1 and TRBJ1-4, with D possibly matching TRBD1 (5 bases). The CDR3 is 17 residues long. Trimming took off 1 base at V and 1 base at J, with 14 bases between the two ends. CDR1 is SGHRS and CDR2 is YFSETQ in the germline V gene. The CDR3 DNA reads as TGCGCCAGCAGCTTGTCAGGGTTCACAGGAACTAATGAAAAACTGTTTTTT. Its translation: CASSLSGFTGTNEKLFF.

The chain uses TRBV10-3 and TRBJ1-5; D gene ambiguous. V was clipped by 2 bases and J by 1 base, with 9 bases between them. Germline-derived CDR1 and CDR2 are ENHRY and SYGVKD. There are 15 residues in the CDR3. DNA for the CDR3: TGTGCCATCAGTGAGAGAGGGCAAAGCAATCAGCCCCAGCATTTT. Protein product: CAISERGQSNQPQHF.

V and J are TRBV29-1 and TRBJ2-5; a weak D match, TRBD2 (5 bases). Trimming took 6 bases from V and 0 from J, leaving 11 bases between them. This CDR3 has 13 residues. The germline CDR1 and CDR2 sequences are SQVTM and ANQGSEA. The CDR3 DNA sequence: TGCAGCGTGACGGGGAGTTACCAAGAGACCCAGTACTTC. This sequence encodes CSVTGSYQETQYF.

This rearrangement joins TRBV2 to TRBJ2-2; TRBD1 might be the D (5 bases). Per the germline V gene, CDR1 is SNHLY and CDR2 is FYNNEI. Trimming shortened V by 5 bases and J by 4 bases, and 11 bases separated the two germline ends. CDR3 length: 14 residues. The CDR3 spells CASSSKGATGELFF. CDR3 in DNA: TGTGCCAGCAGTTCAAAAGGGGCCACCGGGGAGCTGTTTTTT.

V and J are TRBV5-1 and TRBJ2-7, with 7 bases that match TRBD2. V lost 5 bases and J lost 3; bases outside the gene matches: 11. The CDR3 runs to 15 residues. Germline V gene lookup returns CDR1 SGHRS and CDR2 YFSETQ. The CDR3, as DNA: TGCGCCAGCAGTCGAGGATCAGGGAGGGTCTACGAGCAGTACTTC. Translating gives CASSRGSGRVYEQYF.

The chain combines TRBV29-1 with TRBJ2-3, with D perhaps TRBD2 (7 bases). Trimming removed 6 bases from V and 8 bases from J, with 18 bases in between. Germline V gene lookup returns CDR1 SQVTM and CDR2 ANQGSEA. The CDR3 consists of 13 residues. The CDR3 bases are TGCAGCGTATCTAGGGGGGAGGGCCCTACGCAGTATTTT. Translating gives CSVSRGEGPTQYF.

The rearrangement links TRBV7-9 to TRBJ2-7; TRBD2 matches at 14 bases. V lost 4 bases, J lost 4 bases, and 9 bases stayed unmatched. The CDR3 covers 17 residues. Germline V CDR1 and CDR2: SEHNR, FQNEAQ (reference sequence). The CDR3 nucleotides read TGTGCCAGCAGCTCTTACACCGGGACTAGCGGGAGTTACGAGCAGTACTTC. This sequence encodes CASSSYTGTSGSYEQYF.

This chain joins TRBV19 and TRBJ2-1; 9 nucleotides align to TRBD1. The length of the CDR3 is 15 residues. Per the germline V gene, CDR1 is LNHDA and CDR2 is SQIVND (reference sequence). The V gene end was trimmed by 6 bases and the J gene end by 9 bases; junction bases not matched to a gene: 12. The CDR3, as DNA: TGTGCCAGTAGGGGGCCGGGACAGGGCATCAGTGAGCAGTTCTTC. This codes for CASRGPGQGISEQFF.

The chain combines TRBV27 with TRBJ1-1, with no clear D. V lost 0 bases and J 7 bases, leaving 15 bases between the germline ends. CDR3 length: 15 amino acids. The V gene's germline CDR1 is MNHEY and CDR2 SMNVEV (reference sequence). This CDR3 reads CASSLSQHEVLEAFF. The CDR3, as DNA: TGTGCCAGCAGTTTATCCCAACACGAGGTTCTTGAAGCTTTCTTT.

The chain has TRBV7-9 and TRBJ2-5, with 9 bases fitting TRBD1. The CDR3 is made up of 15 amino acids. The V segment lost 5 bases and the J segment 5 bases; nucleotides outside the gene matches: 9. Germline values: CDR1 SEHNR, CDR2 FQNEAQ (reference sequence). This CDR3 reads CASSQRDRDGETQYF. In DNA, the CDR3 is TGTGCCAGCAGCCAGCGGGACAGGGATGGGGAGACCCAGTACTTC.

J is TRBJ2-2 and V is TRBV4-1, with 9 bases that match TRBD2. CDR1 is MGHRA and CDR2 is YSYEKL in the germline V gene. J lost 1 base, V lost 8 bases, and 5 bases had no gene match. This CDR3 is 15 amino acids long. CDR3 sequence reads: CASSLAGMNTGELFF. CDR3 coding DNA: TGCGCCAGCTCCCTAGCGGGAATGAACACCGGGGAGCTGTTTTTT.

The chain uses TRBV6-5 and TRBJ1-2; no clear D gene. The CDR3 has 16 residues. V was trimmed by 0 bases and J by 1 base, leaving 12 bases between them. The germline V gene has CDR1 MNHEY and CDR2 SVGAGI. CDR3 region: CASSYSINPVNYGYTF. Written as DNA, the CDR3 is TGTGCCAGCAGTTACTCGATCAACCCAGTTAACTATGGCTACACCTTC.